These 6 T cell receptor beta chains share one sample of origin, sequenced in a study of CD8+CD57+ T cells in acquired aplastic anemia. Both TCR beta VDJ combination and CDR3 sequence profiling were carried out. Genomic DNA was the template for this profiling. TCRdb analysed the reads with MiXCR anew, one entry per CDR3 protein. Among about 110,000 distinct CDR3 sequences listed, roughly 51% were seen once. The sequenced sample consisted of sorted CD4+, CD8+, or CD8+CD57+ T cells (not recorded which) from PBMCs. The receptors derive from a human donor in good health, serving as a control.

The rearrangement links TRBV29-1 to TRBJ1-1, with D possibly TRBD1 on 6 matching bases. The germline gives CDR1 SQVTM, CDR2 ANQGSEA. The length of the CDR3 is 11 residues. V dropped 7 bases and J dropped 3 bases, with 9 bases sitting between them. The CDR3, as DNA: TGCAGCGGGACAGAGTACACTGAAGCTTTCTTT. Translating it yields CSGTEYTEAFF. The full variable domain, with the rest looked up from reference TRBV29-1 and TRBJ1-1, is SAVISQKPSRDICQRGTSLTIQCQVDSQVTMMFWYRQQPGQSLTLIATANQGSEATYESGFVIDKFPISRPNLTFSTLTVSNMSPEDSSIYLCSGTEYTEAFFGQGTRLTVV.

The chain has TRBV29-1 and TRBJ1-2; TRBD1 matches at 7 bases. This CDR3 region has 15 residues. The junction had 8 bases not matched to a gene; V was cut back by 0 bases and J by 4 bases. Germline V lookup: CDR1 SQVTM, CDR2 ANQGSEA. Written as DNA, the CDR3 is TGCAGCGTTGAAGATCGAAGACAGGGTGGCTATGGCTACACCTTC. Residues: CSVEDRRQGGYGYTF.

The CDR3, as DNA: TGTGCCAGCAGTCAGGGACCCTCTAACTATGGCTACACCTTC. Its protein product is CASSQGPSNYGYTF. V usage is TRBV7-3 and J usage is TRBJ1-2, with D tentatively TRBD1 (5 bases). Germline V lookup: CDR1 SGHTA, CDR2 FQGTGA. Trimming cost V 6 bases and J 0 bases, with 11 bases left between them. This CDR3 region has 14 residues.

This clonotype was seen once. The rearrangement links TRBV15 to TRBJ2-7; D call uncertain. The CDR3 covers 15 residues. Germline lookup yields CDR1 LNHNV and CDR2 YYDKDF (reference sequence). The V gene lost 3 bases and the J gene lost 0 bases, with 12 bases spanning the gap. The CDR3 DNA is TGTGCCACCAGCAGTGGATTGGAAAGCTCCTACGAGCAGTACTTC. This encodes CATSSGLESSYEQYF.

V gene TRBV29-1 combines with J gene TRBJ2-7; D gene ambiguous. The CDR3 consists of 13 residues. V was cut by 4 bases and J by 2 bases, with 12 bases left in between. Germline CDR1 is SQVTM and CDR2 is ANQGSEA. The chain's CDR3 is CSVVGSVTYEQYF. The CDR3 DNA reads TGCAGCGTTGTAGGATCAGTGACCTACGAGCAGTACTTC.

This clonotype came up many times. The chain combines TRBV4-1 with TRBJ1-1; a possible D gene is TRBD1 (5 bases). The ends were cut back, 1 base at V and 0 bases at J, with 12 bases in the middle. CDR1 is MGHRA and CDR2 is YSYEKL in the germline V gene. The CDR3 contains 16 residues. CDR3 amino acids: CASSQVWGPLNTEAFF. In nucleotides, the CDR3 is TGCGCCAGCAGCCAAGTGTGGGGACCCTTGAACACTGAAGCTTTCTTT.